A selection of T cell receptor beta chains follows, all from one sample in a study of PD-1 blockade in classical Hodgkin lymphoma. Clones were read by immunoSEQ multiplex PCR, and TCRdb kept only the in-frame ones, dropping some. Of more than 75,000 clones in the sample, 85% to 95% are singletons; the top ten hold roughly 2.1%. Specimen: peripheral blood mononuclear cells (PBMCs), collected before the fourth cycle of nivolumab. These receptors were obtained from a human donor with classical Hodgkin lymphoma. The CDR3 runs from the conserved cysteine through the conserved F or W. D genes are given only for firm matches. Rows give clone size only sometimes, using once, few, many, or a class for an expanded clone.

CDR3aa: CTEGGGTKETQYF
CDR3nt: TGCACCGAAGGCGGGGGGACAAAAGAGACCCAGTACTTC
j_gene: TRBJ2-5
abundance: .
v_gene: TRBV1
d_gene: .

CDR3aa: CASTNPGRSGANVLTF
CDR3nt: TGTGCCAGCACTAACCCCGGGCGGTCTGGGGCCAACGTCCTGACTTTC
j_gene: TRBJ2-6
abundance: .
v_gene: TRBV27
d_gene: .

CDR3aa: CASSVDRGQETQYF
CDR3nt: TGTGCCAGCAGTGTGGACAGGGGTCAAGAGACCCAGTACTTC
j_gene: TRBJ2-5
abundance: .
v_gene: TRBV6-1
d_gene: TRBD1

CDR3aa: CAWSDGQGGQPQHF
CDR3nt: TGTGCCTGGAGCGACGGACAGGGCGGACAGCCCCAGCATTTT
j_gene: TRBJ1-5
abundance: .
v_gene: TRBV30
d_gene: TRBD1

CDR3aa: CSLPYYNEQFF
CDR3nt: TGCAGTCTGCCTTACTACAATGAGCAGTTCTTC
j_gene: TRBJ2-1
abundance: .
v_gene: TRBV20-1
d_gene: .

CDR3aa: CASSLEGQGAWEQYF
CDR3nt: TGTGCCAGCAGTTTAGAGGGACAGGGGGCGTGGGAGCAGTACTTC
j_gene: TRBJ2-7
abundance: .
v_gene: TRBV27
d_gene: TRBD1

CDR3aa: CASAHSGGNQPQHF
CDR3nt: TGTGCCAGTGCACACTCAGGGGGCAATCAGCCCCAGCATTTT
j_gene: TRBJ1-5
abundance: .
v_gene: TRBV30
d_gene: .

CDR3aa: CASIGGGNTEAFF
CDR3nt: TGCGCCAGCATAGGGGGAGGGAACACTGAAGCTTTCTTT
j_gene: TRBJ1-1
abundance: .
v_gene: TRBV5-1
d_gene: .

CDR3aa: CASSILTGQGNQPQHF
CDR3nt: TGTGCCAGTAGTATCCTCACGGGACAGGGAAATCAGCCCCAGCATTTT
j_gene: TRBJ1-5
abundance: once
v_gene: TRBV19
d_gene: TRBD1

CDR3aa: CASSEAVGEQYF
CDR3nt: TGTGCCAGCAGTGAAGCGGTGGGCGAGCAGTACTTC
j_gene: TRBJ2-7
abundance: .
v_gene: TRBV2
d_gene: .

CDR3aa: CASSQGAGTGNQPQHF
CDR3nt: TGTGCCAGCAGCCAAGGGGCCGGGACAGGGAATCAGCCCCAGCATTTT
j_gene: TRBJ1-5
abundance: .
v_gene: TRBV4-2
d_gene: TRBD1

CDR3aa: CSVEVGTNYEQYF
CDR3nt: TGCAGCGTTGAGGTCGGGACTAACTACGAGCAGTACTTC
j_gene: TRBJ2-7
abundance: .
v_gene: TRBV29-1
d_gene: TRBD2

CDR3aa: CASSEAWPPVLNQPQHF
CDR3nt: TGTGCCAGCAGTGAAGCTTGGCCCCCCGTCCTGAATCAGCCCCAGCATTTT
j_gene: TRBJ1-5
abundance: .
v_gene: TRBV6-1
d_gene: .

CDR3aa: CASSRPRANTDTQYF
CDR3nt: TGTGCCAGCAGTCGGCCCCGGGCCAACACAGATACGCAGTATTTT
j_gene: TRBJ2-3
abundance: .
v_gene: TRBV6-6
d_gene: .